Each of the 32 T cell receptor beta chains below was sequenced from the same sample in a study of response to subunit inactivated influenza vaccine. MiXCR was run by TCRdb on the RT-PCR reads, yielding one entry per CDR3 protein. The table lists hundreds of thousands of distinct CDR3 sequences, roughly 15% of them singletons. Sequenced material: PBMCs from blood, taken approximately 15 days before vaccination. Receptors were obtained from a man aged 50-59 years who received an inactivated influenza vaccine.

On this clonotype: At one end the junction does not follow the germline gene, possibly because of a read error. The V call is TRBV7-9, the J call TRBJ2-5; 8 nucleotides agree with TRBD2. Germline V gives CDR1 SEHNR, CDR2 FQNEAQ (reference sequence). The CDR3 runs 17 residues. CDR3 sequence: CASSTRTSTKYQETHYF. The DNA of the CDR3 is TGTGCCAGCAGCACCCGGACTAGCACAAAGTACCAAGAGACCCACTACTTC.

In this sample, this clonotype turned up a few times. The V and J genes are TRBV12-3 or TRBV12-4 and TRBJ1-2; weak D call: TRBD1 (5 bases). Trimming cost V 5 bases and J 5 bases, with 21 bases left between them. The CDR3 is 16 amino acids. CDR3 sequence reads: CASSPRRKVGGYGYTF. CDR3 bases: TGTGCCAGCAGTCCCCGGCGGAAGGTGGGGGGTTATGGCTACACCTTC.

This clonotype was picked up a small number of times. The rearrangement links TRBV11-2 to TRBJ1-4; 8 bases agree with TRBD1. CDR1 is SGHAT, CDR2 FQNNGV, per germline. This CDR3 is built from 15 residues. Germline trimming cut 6 bases from V and 7 bases from J; bases unmatched to any gene: 10. The CDR3 nucleotides are TGTGCCAGCAGACCGGGACAGGCGGGAAGTGAAAAACTGTTTTTT. Amino acid sequence: CASRPGQAGSEKLFF.

This clonotype was counted only a few times. In nucleotides, the CDR3 is TGCAGCGTTGAAGGTTTCAGCGATGGGTACGAGCAGTACTTC. Protein product: CSVEGFSDGYEQYF. V gene TRBV29-1 combines with J gene TRBJ2-7; D gene ambiguous. The length of the CDR3 is 14 residues. Trimming took off 1 base at V and 4 bases at J, with 14 bases between the two ends. In germline, CDR1 is SQVTM, CDR2 ANQGSEA.

The J gene is TRBJ2-1, the V gene TRBV5-1, with 9 bases fitting TRBD2. Per germline, CDR1 SGHRS and CDR2 YFSETQ. J gave up 6 bases and V 1 base, and 8 bases lay outside the gene matches. This CDR3 is 16 amino acids long. The CDR3 nucleotides are TGCGCCAGCAGCTTGAGGGGACTAGCAAGTTCCAATGAGCAGTTCTTC. This gives the protein CASSLRGLASSNEQFF.

V is TRBV12-3 or TRBV12-4 and J is TRBJ1-3; no reliable D call. There are 12 residues in the CDR3. Trimming pared 5 bases from V and 7 bases from J, leaving 9 bases between. As DNA, the CDR3 is TGTGCCAGCAGTCCAGTGATCAACACCATATATTTT. It is translated as CASSPVINTIYF.

This clonotype showed up just a few times. DNA for the CDR3: TGCGCCAGCAGCCCTGAACCACAGGGATCTGGAAACACCATATATTTT. This encodes CASSPEPQGSGNTIYF. This chain uses TRBV4-3 with TRBJ1-3, with a possible D match to TRBD1 (6 bases). Germline CDR1 and CDR2: LGHNA and YSLEER. V dropped 4 bases and J dropped 1 base, with 14 bases sitting between them. The CDR3 has 16 residues.

In this sample, this clonotype turned up many times. The chain joins TRBV7-3 to TRBJ1-1, with D possibly matching TRBD1 (6 bases). V lost 5 bases and J 8 bases, leaving 12 bases between the germline ends. This CDR3 has 12 amino acids. Germline CDR1 is SGHTA and CDR2 is FQGTGA. CDR3 nucleotide sequence: TGTGCCAGCAGCGAAGCCGGGACAGAAGCTTTCTTT. Its translation is CASSEAGTEAFF.

The chain joins TRBV4-3 to TRBJ2-6; D gene unclear. Trimming pared 3 bases from V and 2 bases from J, leaving 8 bases between. There are 15 residues in the CDR3. CDR1 is LGHNA, CDR2 YSLEER, per germline. The DNA of the CDR3 is TGCGCCAGCAGCCATCGACGTACTGGGGCCAACGTCCTGACTTTC. This codes for CASSHRRTGANVLTF.

This clonotype occurred many times. J is TRBJ2-7 and V is TRBV5-1; D is undetermined. CDR1 SGHRS and CDR2 YFSETQ come from the germline V gene. Deletions cut 0 bases from V and 6 bases from J, with 10 bases between. The CDR3 is 13 residues long. The CDR3 DNA sequence: TGCGCCAGCAGCTTGGAAAGTCTTGGCGAGCAGTACTTC. Its protein product is CASSLESLGEQYF.

The chain has TRBV7-2 and TRBJ2-3, with TRBD2 as a possible D gene (5 bases). Germline V CDR1 and CDR2: SGHTA, FQGNSA. The CDR3 length is 14 residues. Trimming shortened V by 5 bases and J by 4 bases, and 13 bases separated the two germline ends. The CDR3 sequence: CASSPRRSADTQYF. The CDR3, as DNA: TGTGCCAGCAGCCCTAGGAGGTCTGCAGATACGCAGTATTTT.

This clonotype was detected a few times. The chain uses TRBV4-1 and TRBJ2-3; 12 bases agree with TRBD1. V shed 4 bases, J shed 8 bases, and the junction held 7 bases outside the gene matches. This CDR3 region has 15 residues. The germline V gene has CDR1 MGHRA and CDR2 YSYEKL. The CDR3 nucleotides read TGCGCCAGCAGCCGCTCCGGGACAGGGGGCTCTACGCAGTATTTT. This translates into CASSRSGTGGSTQYF.

As to this clonotype: One end of the junction varies from germline; a read error may be responsible. V gene TRBV6-5 combines with J gene TRBJ2-7; no clear D gene. The CDR3 consists of 15 residues. Germline V lookup: CDR1 MNHEY, CDR2 SVGAGI. Written as DNA, the CDR3 is TGTGCCAGCAGTTACTCGATCGGGTACTCCTTCGAGCAGTACTTC. Its protein product is CASSYSIGYSFEQYF.

This clonotype was found a few times. This chain joins TRBV7-2 and TRBJ2-5; D gene uncertain. In germline, CDR1 is SGHTA, CDR2 FQGNSA. The CDR3 extends over 13 amino acids. V was shortened by 3 bases and J by 0 bases, with 5 bases between the two germline ends. Here the CDR3 reads CASSFSYQETQYF. In nucleotides, the CDR3 is TGTGCCAGCAGCTTTAGCTACCAAGAGACCCAGTACTTC. Filled out from reference TRBV7-2 and TRBJ2-5, the complete variable domain reads GAGVSQSPSNKVTEKGKDVELRCDPISGHTALYWYRQSLGQGLEFLIYFQGNSAPDKSGLPSDRFSAERTGGSVSTLTIQRTQQEDSAVYLCASSFSYQETQYFGPGTRLLVL.

J is TRBJ2-7 and V is TRBV2; TRBD2 matches 7 bases. J lost 3 bases, V lost 6 bases, and 11 bases had no gene match. The germline CDR1 and CDR2 sequences are SNHLY and FYNNEI. The CDR3 is 15 residues long. CDR3: CASRGGTSKNYEQYF. As DNA, the CDR3 is TGTGCCAGCAGGGGGGGGACTTCAAAAAACTACGAGCAGTACTTC.

This clonotype was picked up many times. The V call is TRBV12-3 or TRBV12-4, the J call TRBJ1-3; D call uncertain. V lost 6 bases to trimming and J lost 4 bases, with 16 bases between them. The CDR3 length is 15 residues. CDR3 nucleotides: TGTGCCAGCAGCCTTTCGGCCCAGTCCGGAAACACCATATATTTT. Translating it yields CASSLSAQSGNTIYF.

V gene TRBV6-1 combines with J gene TRBJ1-4, with 7 bases that match TRBD1. The J segment lost 7 bases and the V segment lost 6 bases, leaving 5 bases of the junction unmatched. The germline V gene encodes CDR1 MNHNS and CDR2 SASEGT. The CDR3 totals 13 residues. CDR3 DNA sequence: TGTGCCAGCAGCGTAGACAGGGCTGAAAAACTGTTTTTT. Its protein product is CASSVDRAEKLFF.

This clonotype has a handful of counts. The rearrangement uses TRBV11-2 and TRBJ2-1; D uncertain. V was shortened by 7 bases and J by 9 bases, with 16 bases between the two germline ends. Germline loops: CDR1 SGHAT, CDR2 FQNNGV. The CDR3 contains 13 residues. CDR3 nucleotide sequence: TGTGCCAGCACCGACAACCCTTTGGGTGAGCAGTTCTTC. Its protein product is CASTDNPLGEQFF.

The chain combines TRBV6-5 with TRBJ2-7; TRBD1 matches at 8 bases. Trimming cost V 0 bases and J 4 bases; bases outside gene matches: 14. Germline V gene sequence: CDR1 MNHEY, CDR2 SVGAGI. This CDR3 region has 18 residues. The DNA of the CDR3 is TGTGCCAGCAGTTACTCGAACAGGGGGAATAACTTGGGGTACGAGCAGTACTTC. Translating it yields CASSYSNRGNNLGYEQYF.

This clonotype was recorded many times. This CDR3 reads CASSLAGVINTEAFF. The CDR3 DNA reads as TGCGCCAGCAGCTTGGCGGGGGTAATTAACACTGAAGCTTTCTTT. The chain couples TRBV5-1 to TRBJ1-1; D perhaps matches TRBD1 (5 bases). This CDR3 has 15 residues. In germline, CDR1 is SGHRS, CDR2 YFSETQ. V was shortened by 0 bases and J by 2 bases, with 11 bases between the two germline ends. Filled out from reference TRBV5-1 and TRBJ1-1, the complete variable domain reads KAGVTQTPRYLIKTRGQQVTLSCSPISGHRSVSWYQQTPGQGLQFLFEYFSETQRNKGNFPGRFSGRQFSNSRSEMNVSTLELGDSALYLCASSLAGVINTEAFFGQGTRLTVV.

There are a few counts of this clonotype. As DNA, the CDR3 is TGTGCCAGCAGCCGCTACTGGGGGCGGACCTACAATGAGCAGTTCTTC. Translating it yields CASSRYWGRTYNEQFF. V and J are TRBV12-3 or TRBV12-4 and TRBJ2-1, with a possible D match to TRBD1 (6 bases). V was trimmed by 6 bases and J by 2 bases, leaving 17 bases between them. The CDR3 covers 16 residues.

The table lists this clonotype with a few counts. The chain couples TRBV11-2 to TRBJ2-2; D is perhaps TRBD1 (6 bases). This CDR3 has 15 amino acids. Between the trimmed V and J ends, which lost 4 bases and 0 bases, there was a span of 9 bases. The germline V gene encodes CDR1 SGHAT and CDR2 FQNNGV. In DNA form, the CDR3 reads TGTGCCAGCAGCTGGGGGACATCGAACACCGGGGAGCTGTTTTTT. It specifies CASSWGTSNTGELFF.

This clonotype was counted between two and nine times. This chain's CDR3 is CASSLGQLAGGYTF. As DNA, the CDR3 is TGTGCCAGCAGCTTGGGACAACTGGCAGGTGGCTACACCTTC. The V gene is TRBV5-6, the J gene TRBJ1-2; D is unclear. CDR1 and CDR2 (germline): SGHDT, YYEEEE. This CDR3 contains 14 residues. V was trimmed by 0 bases and J by 7 bases, leaving 13 bases between them. The full variable domain, in which reference TRBV5-6 and TRBJ1-2 provide the parts outside the CDR3, is DAGVTQSPTHLIKTRGQQVTLRCSPKSGHDTVSWYQQALGQGPQFIFQYYEEEERQRGNFPDRFSGHQFPNYSSELNVNALLLGDSALYLCASSLGQLAGGYTFGSGTRLTVV.

This clonotype showed up just a few times. This may arise from a read error, as a much more abundant clone is one base away. This sequence joins TRBV27 and TRBJ2-1, with TRBD2 matching 9 bases. Germline V gene sequence: CDR1 MNHEY, CDR2 SMNVEV (reference sequence). This CDR3 region has 15 residues. The CDR3 DNA reads TGTGCCAGCAGTTACCGTAGCGGGAGATACAGTGAGCAGCTCTTC. Translation gives CASSYRSGRYSEQLF.

This clonotype was detected only a few times. The V and J genes are TRBV20-1 and TRBJ2-1, with TRBD2 matching over 7 bases. Unmatched junction bases numbered 5, after V lost 3 bases and J lost 9 bases. This CDR3 spans 12 amino acids. Per the germline V gene, CDR1 is DFQATT and CDR2 is SNEGSKA (reference sequence). The CDR3 protein is CSARGTIAEQFF. In DNA, the CDR3 is TGCAGTGCTAGGGGGACTATCGCTGAGCAGTTCTTC.

J is TRBJ2-7 and V is TRBV29-1; 9 nucleotides match TRBD2. The CDR3 length is 15 residues. Trimming at V came to 5 bases and at J to 5 bases, leaving 13 bases not matched to a gene. CDR1 and CDR2 (germline): SQVTM, ANQGSEA. The CDR3 nucleotides are TGCAGCGTTAGATTGAGGGTAGCGGGAGACCACGAGCAGTACTTC. Translating it yields CSVRLRVAGDHEQYF.

The count of this clonotype is one. CDR3 in DNA: TGCGCCAGCGCGGAAGGGACAGACAACACCGGGGAGCTGTTTTTT. It encodes CASAEGTDNTGELFF. The chain uses TRBV5-1 and TRBJ2-2; the match to TRBD1 covers 7 bases. The CDR3 loop spans 15 amino acids. J lost 2 bases, V lost 7 bases, and 8 bases had no gene match. Germline lookup yields CDR1 SGHRS and CDR2 YFSETQ.

This clonotype was observed a handful of times. The chain has TRBV11-1 and TRBJ2-5; D may be TRBD1 (6 bases). Germline V gene sequence: CDR1 SGHAT, CDR2 FQDESV (reference sequence). V lost 4 bases, J lost 1 base, and 16 bases lay in between. The CDR3 loop spans 16 amino acids. The CDR3 loop reads CASSSLRTEPQETQYF. In DNA, the CDR3 is TGTGCCAGCAGCTCTCTACGGACAGAACCCCAAGAGACCCAGTACTTC.

This clonotype showed up many times. This chain links TRBV7-2 with TRBJ1-1, with no clear D. CDR1 is SGHTA and CDR2 is FQGNSA in the germline V gene. The CDR3 is 12 residues long. V was trimmed by 1 base and J by 6 bases, leaving 6 bases between them. The CDR3 protein is CASSLGISEAFF. CDR3 in DNA: TGTGCCAGCAGCTTAGGAATCTCTGAAGCTTTCTTT.

This clonotype was recorded a few times. The chain links TRBV7-9 to TRBJ2-1; 7 bases agree with TRBD2. This CDR3 is 14 amino acids long. V shed 3 bases and J 10 bases; nucleotides not matched to a gene: 9. Germline-derived CDR1 and CDR2 are SEHNR and FQNEAQ (reference sequence). Here the CDR3 DNA reads TGTGCCAGCAGCTTCACTAGCGCTACCCAAGAGCAGTTCTTC. Translation gives CASSFTSATQEQFF.

This clonotype was seen a handful of times. This CDR3 fails to terminate in the conserved phenylalanine or tryptophan, so it likely reflects a read error. The DNA is left out, because the CDR3 cannot be placed on it with certainty; the CDR3 is given as TCRdb lists it. The gene calls are TRBV6-6 and TRBJ2-7; TRBD1 reflects the table's D call only, with no check against the DNA. The length of the CDR3 is 12 amino acids, counting both ends. Per the germline V gene, CDR1 is MNHNY and CDR2 is SVGAGI (reference sequence). CDR3 protein: CASSSRAGPVGL.

This clonotype appeared many times. The chain uses TRBV5-6 and TRBJ2-2; no clear D. This CDR3 region has 13 residues. V dropped 0 bases and J dropped 6 bases, with 6 bases sitting between them. In germline, CDR1 is SGHDT, CDR2 YYEEEE. The CDR3 spells CASSLGASGELFF. CDR3 bases: TGTGCCAGCAGCTTGGGGGCTTCCGGGGAGCTGTTTTTT.